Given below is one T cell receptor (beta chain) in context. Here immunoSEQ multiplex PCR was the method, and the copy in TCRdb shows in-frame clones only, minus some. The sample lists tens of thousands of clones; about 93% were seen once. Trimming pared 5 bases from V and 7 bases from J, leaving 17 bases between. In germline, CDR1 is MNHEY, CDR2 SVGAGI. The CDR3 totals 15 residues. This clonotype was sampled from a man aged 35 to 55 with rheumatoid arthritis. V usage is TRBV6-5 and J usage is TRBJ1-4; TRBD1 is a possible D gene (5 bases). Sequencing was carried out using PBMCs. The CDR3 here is CASSRLGQGREKLFF. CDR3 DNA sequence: TGTGCCAGCAGTCGACTCGGGCAGGGTCGTGAAAAACTGTTTTTT.